The 27 T cell receptor beta chains below were found in one sample sequenced in a study of tumor and adjacent non-tumor tissue in lung cancer. The template was RNA from unsorted bulk tissue. Three rounds of nested PCR, following a modified ARM-PCR protocol, produced the TCRbeta library. Each CDR3 protein is one row after TCRdb ran MiXCR on the multiplex PCR reads. The table lists about 200,000 distinct CDR3 sequences, 60% to 85% of them singletons. Sequenced input: lung tumor tissue. The receptors originated from a man aged 55 to 70 with non-small cell lung cancer.

A word on this clonotype: A much bigger clone sits one base away, suggesting this may be a read error. The chain carries TRBV4-1 and TRBJ2-1; D might be TRBD2 (6 bases). CDR3 length: 16 amino acids. CDR1 MGHRA and CDR2 YSYEKL come from the germline V gene. CDR3 in amino acids: CAISPGGASASNEQFF. DNA for the CDR3: TGCGCCATCAGCCCAGGCGGGGCTAGCGCCTCAAATGAGCAGTTCTTC.

This clonotype turned up a few times. The CDR3 is CASSFDSNTGELFF. The CDR3 DNA reads TGCGCCAGCAGCTTCGACAGTAACACCGGGGAGCTGTTTTTT. The chain recombines TRBV5-1 with TRBJ2-2; tentatively, D is TRBD1 (5 bases). The CDR3 extends over 14 amino acids. V lost 2 bases, J lost 2 bases, and 7 bases lay in between. Looked up from germline, CDR1 is SGHRS and CDR2 is YFSETQ.

This clonotype is a singleton in its sample. The rearrangement uses TRBV11-2 and TRBJ2-7; D is uncertain. The germline V gene encodes CDR1 SGHAT and CDR2 FQNNGV. This CDR3 region has 13 residues. The germline V and J ends were trimmed by 6 bases and 2 bases, with 11 bases remaining between them. The CDR3 region has the DNA TGTGCCAGCAGTCGTAGCAAACCCTACGAGCAGTACTTC. This translates into CASSRSKPYEQYF.

As to this clonotype: One junction end does not reproduce the germline sequence, and a read error may be involved. The chain combines TRBV29-1 with TRBJ1-2; a weak D match, TRBD1 (5 bases). Germline V gene data show CDR1 as SQVTM and CDR2 as ANQGSEA. The CDR3 length is 14 residues. The CDR3 coding sequence is TGCAGCGTTGCAGGGTCTTTCACTAACTATGACTACACCTTC. Translating it yields CSVAGSFTNYDYTF.

This clonotype has ten or more counts. The V and J genes are TRBV20-1 and TRBJ1-4, with 8 positions matching TRBD1. V lost 6 bases and J lost 6; bases outside the gene matches: 12. Germline lookup yields CDR1 DFQATT and CDR2 SNEGSKA (reference sequence). The CDR3 length is 15 residues. CDR3 nucleotide sequence: TGCAGTGCAAGCGGAACCAGGGGGCGGGATGAAAAACTGTTTTTT. This sequence encodes CSASGTRGRDEKLFF.

A note on this clonotype: A read error may account for a junction end that differs from germline. This sequence joins TRBV6-2 or TRBV6-3 and TRBJ2-2; possible D gene TRBD1, 7 bases. CDR1 and CDR2 from the germline V gene are MNHEY and SVGEGT. The CDR3 contains 13 residues. This CDR3 reads CAGRQGFGGELYF. DNA for the CDR3: TGTGCCGGCAGACAGGGATTTGGCGGGGAGCTGTATTTT.

In the case of this clonotype: A much bigger clone sits one base away, suggesting this may be a read error. The chain is built from TRBV20-1 and TRBJ1-3; 9 nucleotides align to TRBD1. In germline, CDR1 is DFQATT, CDR2 SNEGSKA (reference sequence). The CDR3 runs to 15 residues. CDR3 coding DNA: TGCAGTTGTGACAGGGGGGGAATCTCTGGAAACACCATATGTTTT. This codes for CSCDRGGISGNTICF.

On this clonotype: At one end the junction does not follow the germline gene, possibly because of a read error. The V and J genes are TRBV6-1 and TRBJ1-5, with 8 bases matching TRBD1. In germline, CDR1 is MNHNS, CDR2 SASEGT. The CDR3 sequence is 15 residues long. CDR3 amino acids: CTSCSDRVGNQPQRF. The CDR3 nucleotides read TGTACCAGCTGTTCGGACAGGGTAGGGAATCAGCCCCAGCGTTTT.

A remark on this clonotype: A read error may be the cause here, since a much bigger clone is one base away. This rearrangement joins TRBV20-1 to TRBJ2-1, with TRBD1 matching over 9 bases. The junction had 10 bases not matched to a gene; V was cut back by 0 bases and J by 4 bases. Germline V gene lookup returns CDR1 DFQATT and CDR2 SNEGSKA (reference sequence). The CDR3 is 17 amino acids. The CDR3 sequence: CSARETNNRGRYNEQFF. CDR3 DNA: TGCAGTGCTAGAGAAACCAACAACAGGGGGCGATACAATGAGCAGTTCTTC.

Turning to this clonotype: One end of the junction fails to match germline, which may point to a read error. The rearrangement links TRBV11-2 to TRBJ2-3; TRBD2 might be the D (6 bases). The CDR3 is 17 residues long. CDR1 is SGHAT and CDR2 is FQNNGV in the germline V gene. The CDR3: CASSREGRGSSTDTQYF. Written as DNA, the CDR3 is TGTGCCAGCAGCAGAGAGGGGCGGGGCAGTAGCACTGATACGCAGTATTTT.

The chain links TRBV20-1 to TRBJ1-2; no reliable D call. Germline CDR1 DFQATT, CDR2 SNEGSKA (reference sequence). CDR3 size: 11 residues. CDR3 coding DNA: TGCGGTGTCAGTAATAACTATGGCTACACCTTC. Protein product: CGVSNNYGYTF.

As concerns this clonotype: The junction departs from the called germline gene at one end, perhaps through a read error. V is TRBV5-1 and J is TRBJ1-1, with a tentative D call TRBD1 (6 bases). The length of the CDR3 is 14 residues. CDR1 SGHRS and CDR2 YFSETQ come from the germline V gene. CDR3: CASRLDSRNTEAFF. The CDR3 DNA reads as TGCGCCAGCAGATTGGACAGCCGAAACACTGAAGCTTTCTTT.

Of note for this clonotype: With a much larger clone just one base away, this may be a read error. V is TRBV6-5 and J is TRBJ2-5, with D possibly being TRBD2 (5 bases). Germline V gives CDR1 MNHEY, CDR2 SVGAGI. This CDR3 region has 15 residues. Trimming removed 0 bases at V and 2 bases at J, with 10 bases between. CDR3 protein: CASSYSRGIQETQYF. The DNA for the CDR3 is TGTGCCAGCAGTTACTCAAGAGGGATACAAGAGACCCAGTACTTC.

About this clonotype: One end of the junction is discordant with germline, which a read error may explain. The gene calls are TRBV11-2 and TRBJ2-5; tentative D call: TRBD2 (7 bases). Germline V gives CDR1 SGHAT, CDR2 FQNNGV. CDR3 length: 16 residues. The CDR3 coding sequence is TGTACCAGCAGCTCCATAATGGGGGGGCCAAAGGAGGCCCAGTACTTC. It encodes CTSSSIMGGPKEAQYF. Full variable domain (rest looked up from reference TRBV11-2 and TRBJ2-5): EAGVAQSPRYKIIEKRQSVAFWCNPISGHATLYWYQQILGQGPKLLIQFQNNGVVDDSQLPKDRFSAERLKGVDSTLKIQPAKLEDSAVYLCTSSSIMGGPKEAQYFGPGTRLLVL.

J is TRBJ2-3 and V is TRBV4-2, with D perhaps matching TRBD2 (7 bases). There are 16 residues in the CDR3. V shed 3 bases and J shed 7 bases, with 20 bases lying between them. Germline V gene sequence: CDR1 LGHNA, CDR2 YNFKEQ. The CDR3 is CASSQWGGLGKYTQYF. DNA for the CDR3: TGTGCCAGCAGCCAGTGGGGGGGCCTTGGTAAATATACGCAGTATTTT.

This chain connects TRBV6-1 to TRBJ2-7; D might be TRBD1 (5 bases). CDR3 length: 14 residues. The V end lost 8 bases, the J end lost 0 bases, and 14 bases lay between the germline ends. The germline CDR1 and CDR2 sequences are MNHNS and SASEGT. The CDR3 loop is CASVKGYSSYEQYF. The CDR3 DNA reads as TGTGCCAGCGTGAAGGGGTACAGCTCCTACGAGCAGTACTTC.

As to this clonotype: A much larger clonotype is one base distant, so this may be a read error. The CDR3 DNA reads as TGCAGTGCTAGAGTCAAGGGGAACTATGGCTACACCTTC. This sequence encodes CSARVKGNYGYTF. This chain connects TRBV20-1 to TRBJ1-2, with D tentatively TRBD1 (5 bases). Deletions cut 1 base from V and 2 bases from J, with 8 bases between. The CDR3 sequence is 13 residues long. Germline V gene data show CDR1 as DFQATT and CDR2 as SNEGSKA (reference sequence).

In this sample, this clonotype turned up once. Given a much more abundant clone one base away, this may be a read error. This sequence joins TRBV12-3 or TRBV12-4 and TRBJ1-2; no clear D. The V and J ends lost 2 bases and 2 bases respectively, with 12 bases between them. The CDR3 spans 15 residues. The CDR3 DNA sequence: TGTGCCAGCAGTTTATCCGCGGCGGTGAACTATGGCTACACCTTC. Amino acid sequence: CASSLSAAVNYGYTF.

V and J are TRBV20-1 and TRBJ2-7; a weak D match, TRBD1 (5 bases). The V gene's germline CDR1 is DFQATT and CDR2 SNEGSKA (reference sequence). The CDR3 has 14 residues. V lost 3 bases and J lost 0, with 12 bases in between. The CDR3 DNA is TGCAGTGCTAGGGATCCCAGGGCCTCCTACGAGCAGTACTTC. As protein: CSARDPRASYEQYF.

About this clonotype itself: At one of its ends the junction is not consistent with the germline gene, which may arise from a read error. V is TRBV9 and J is TRBJ2-2; TRBD2 aligns across 9 bases. Germline V CDR1 and CDR2: SGDLS, YYNGEE. CDR3 size: 16 residues. The CDR3 spells CVSSSRLAGYTGELFF. The DNA for the CDR3 is TGTGTCAGCAGCTCCCGCCTAGCGGGATACACCGGGGAGCTGTTTTTT.

As regards this clonotype: The junction and the germline gene differ at one end; a read error may be behind it. The rearrangement uses TRBV11-1 and TRBJ2-5, with D unresolved. The CDR3 has 15 amino acids. Germline-derived CDR1 and CDR2 are SGHAT and FQDESV (reference sequence). The CDR3 region has the DNA TGTGCCAGCTGCTTAGATAGAGGTGTCCAAGAGACCCAGTACTTC. It is translated as CASCLDRGVQETQYF. Full variable domain (outside the CDR3, taken from reference TRBV11-1 and TRBJ2-5): EAEVAQSPRYKITEKSQAVAFWCDPISGHATLYWYRQILGQGPELLVQFQDESVVDDSQLPKDRFSAERLKGVDSTLKIQPAELGDSAMYLCASCLDRGVQETQYFGPGTRLLVL.

Worth noting for this clonotype: With a much larger clone just one base away, this may be a read error. The rearrangement joins TRBV6-1 to TRBJ2-7, with unresolved D. In germline, CDR1 is MNHNS, CDR2 SASEGT. CDR3 length: 16 amino acids. V was trimmed by 3 bases and J by 5 bases, leaving 20 bases between them. CDR3 bases: TGTGCCAGCAGTGATAGTGGTTTGACATGGCGGCACGAGCAGTACTTC. It encodes CASSDSGLTWRHEQYF.

This clonotype was detected ten times or more. The chain has TRBV29-1 and TRBJ2-1; D not resolved. Deletions cut 5 bases from V and 7 bases from J, with 18 bases between. The CDR3 has 14 amino acids. Germline V gene sequence: CDR1 SQVTM, CDR2 ANQGSEA. CDR3 DNA sequence: TGCAGCGTTAAGACCTCGAATCTGGCAAATGAGCAGTTCTTC. Its translation: CSVKTSNLANEQFF.

About this clonotype itself: A much larger clonotype is one base distant, so this may be a read error. The rearrangement uses TRBV29-1 and TRBJ2-1; D gene ambiguous. From germline, CDR1 is SQVTM and CDR2 ANQGSEA. CDR3 length equals 12 residues. The CDR3 is CSVVRRYKEQFF. The CDR3 nucleotides read TGCAGCGTTGTCCGGCGCTACAAAGAGCAGTTCTTC.

Points on this clonotype: Mismatch with germline at one junction end may stem from a read error. The V and J genes are TRBV20-1 and TRBJ2-7; D is perhaps TRBD2 (6 bases). This CDR3 is built from 15 residues. The germline gives CDR1 DFQATT, CDR2 SNEGSKA (reference sequence). The CDR3 reads CSGILTVGGNYEHYF. In DNA form, the CDR3 reads TGCAGCGGTATTCTGACAGTCGGGGGAAACTATGAGCACTACTTC.

The J gene is TRBJ2-1, the V gene TRBV20-1; D is uncertain. V dropped 5 bases and J dropped 1 base, with 12 bases sitting between them. Looked up from germline, CDR1 is DFQATT and CDR2 is SNEGSKA (reference sequence). The CDR3 runs to 14 residues. The CDR3, as DNA: TGCAGTGCTGCAGCCTTTAATTCCTACAATGAGCAGTTCTTC. This translates into CSAAAFNSYNEQFF.

The chain recombines TRBV6-1 with TRBJ2-7; D gene unclear. The CDR3 has 13 residues. V was shortened by 4 bases and J by 2 bases, with 9 bases between the two germline ends. Germline lookup yields CDR1 MNHNS and CDR2 SASEGT. Here the CDR3 DNA reads TGTGCCAGCAGTGGAACCATGCCCTACGAGCAGTACTTC. Protein: CASSGTMPYEQYF.